Presented here are 9 T cell receptor beta chains from one specimen sequenced in a study of T cell clusters in autoimmune cytopenias. TRB amplification used roughly 250 ng of peripheral blood genomic DNA. TRB was amplified by touch-down multiplex PCR, primer pools A and B combined. TCRdb re-called the multiplex PCR reads; one entry per CDR3 protein, DNA not given. The sample has about 8,400 distinct CDR3 sequences; the top ten hold approximately 5.1%. Sequencing was done on a sample of peripheral blood. These receptors were obtained from a human donor with an autoimmune cytopenia or autoimmune hepatitis (not recorded which).

The V call is TRBV28, the J call TRBJ1-3. The CDR3 extends over 16 amino acids. Germline V gives CDR1 MDHEN, CDR2 SYDVKM. The CDR3 is CASSFFLGSSGNTIYF. The full variable domain, completed using reference TRBV28 and TRBJ1-3, is DVKVTQSSRYLVKRTGEKVFLECVQDMDHENMFWYRQDPGLGLRLIYFSYDVKMKEKGDIPEGYSVSREKKERFSLILESASTNQTSMYLCASSFFLGSSGNTIYFGEGSWLTVV.

This sequence joins TRBV4-3 and TRBJ1-1; TCRdb's assignment of TRBD1 cannot be checked, as there is no DNA. Germline V gene data show CDR1 as LGHNA and CDR2 as YSLEER. The CDR3 loop spans 15 amino acids. The CDR3 loop reads CASSPRGQGDAEAFF.

The genes are TRBV20-1 and TRBJ2-1. Germline V gene sequence: CDR1 DFQATT, CDR2 SNEGSKA (reference sequence). This CDR3 contains 11 residues. The CDR3 sequence is CSAGQPNEQFF.

In terms of frequency, this clonotype is medium-sized. The rearrangement joins TRBV6-5 to TRBJ2-6. The CDR3 is made up of 13 amino acids. CDR1 is MNHEY and CDR2 is SVGAGI in the germline V gene. The CDR3 is CASRPSGANVLTF.

The chain joins TRBV18 to TRBJ2-1; as DNA is missing, the TRBD2 call by TCRdb cannot be tested. The germline CDR1 and CDR2 sequences are KGHSH and LQKENI. CDR3 length: 17 amino acids. The CDR3 sequence is CASSPLGTSGRGFEQFF.

Measured by frequency, this clonotype is medium-sized. This chain links TRBV6-5 with TRBJ2-5; as DNA is missing, the TRBD2 call by TCRdb cannot be tested. Germline-derived CDR1 and CDR2 are MNHEY and SVGAGI. This CDR3 spans 16 amino acids. CDR3 region: CASSYEGGGDQETQYF.

Frequency places this clonotype as medium-sized. This rearrangement joins TRBV6-5 to TRBJ2-1; TCRdb's D gene call, TRBD2, goes unchecked for lack of DNA. In germline, CDR1 is MNHEY, CDR2 SVGAGI. There are 16 residues in the CDR3. CDR3 region: CASSPLAGDSYNEQFF.

This clonotype is medium-sized (0.01 to 0.1%) by frequency. This chain links TRBV29-1 with TRBJ2-2. The CDR3 is 13 amino acids. Germline CDR1 reads SQVTM; CDR2 reads ANQGSEA. CDR3 protein: CSVAETNTGELFF.

J is TRBJ2-7 and V is TRBV28; the D call from TCRdb, TRBD2, cannot be confirmed without DNA. CDR3 length equals 14 residues. CDR1 MDHEN and CDR2 SYDVKM come from the germline V gene. This chain's CDR3 is CASRTGGSRNEQYF.